Included here is one T cell receptor (beta chain) sequence, with context. This CDR3 is 15 amino acids long. V gave up 6 bases and J gave up 2 bases, with 16 bases separating them. CDR1 and CDR2 (germline): MNHEY, SMNVEV (reference sequence). Genomic DNA templated the TCR beta VDJ and CDR3 profiling. Each CDR3 protein is one row after TCRdb ran MiXCR on the reads. The top ten hold about 1.7% of the sample, which has approximately 180,000 distinct CDR3 sequences, approximately 52% seen once. This entry is derived from a study of CD8+CD57+ T cells in acquired aplastic anemia. Patients included in sequencing had previously demonstrated CD8+CD57+ cell expansion by flow cytometry.

Specimen: sorted CD4+, CD8+, or CD8+CD57+ T cells (not recorded which) from PBMCs. The rearrangement uses TRBV27 and TRBJ1-1; D gene uncertain. The TCR originated in a human donor with aplastic anemia. DNA of the CDR3: TGTGCCAGCAGGCCGGCGCGGGGTGCTAACACTGAAGCTTTCTTT. Amino acids: CASRPARGANTEAFF.